The T cell receptor (beta chain) under discussion was sequenced for a study of technical replicates of blood from several donors. The CDR3 contains 16 residues. The ends lost 0 bases at V and 0 bases at J; junction bases unmatched: 4. CDR1 SGHKS and CDR2 YYEKEE come from the germline V gene (reference sequence). TCRdb's table, derived via immunoSEQ multiplex PCR, lists solely in-frame clones and lacks some. The data show tens of thousands of clones, just under 95% seen once. This chain connects TRBV5-5 to TRBJ2-7, with 9 bases lining up with TRBD1. This TCR was sampled from a human donor in good health. Sequences were obtained from T cells isolated from PBMCs. CDR3 protein: CASSLAGTGISYEQYF. The CDR3 DNA sequence: TGTGCCAGCAGCTTGGCTGGGACAGGGATCTCCTACGAGCAGTACTTC.